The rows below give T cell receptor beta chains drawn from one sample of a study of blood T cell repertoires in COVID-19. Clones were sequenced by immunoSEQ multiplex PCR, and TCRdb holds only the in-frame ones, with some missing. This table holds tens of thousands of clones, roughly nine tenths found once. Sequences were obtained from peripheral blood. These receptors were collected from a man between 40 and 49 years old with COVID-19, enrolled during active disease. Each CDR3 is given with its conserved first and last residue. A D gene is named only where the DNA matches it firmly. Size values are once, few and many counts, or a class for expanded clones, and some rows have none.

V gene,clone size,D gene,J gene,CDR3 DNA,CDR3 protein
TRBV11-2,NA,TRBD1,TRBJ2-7,TGTGCCAGCAGCCTCTTCGGGACAGGGTTGTACGAGCAGTACTTC,CASSLFGTGLYEQYF
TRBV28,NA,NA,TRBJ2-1,TGTGCCAGCAGTCCGGACTGGACTGACTACAATGAGCAGTTCTTC,CASSPDWTDYNEQFF
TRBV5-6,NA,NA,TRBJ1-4,TGTGCCAGCAGCAAGACAGGTAGATTAGCAACTAATGAAAAACTGTTTTTT,CASSKTGRLATNEKLFF
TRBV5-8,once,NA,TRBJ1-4,TGTGCCAGCAGCTTTTCGGGTAGAGGGAGTGAAAAACTGTTTTTT,CASSFSGRGSEKLFF
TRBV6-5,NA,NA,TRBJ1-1,TGTGCCAGCAGCAAACGGGAGGGGACTGAAGCTTTCTTT,CASSKREGTEAFF
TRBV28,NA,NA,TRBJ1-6,TGTGCCAGCAGGTTAGATGGAGTGTCCTCACCCCTCCACTTT,CASRLDGVSSPLHF
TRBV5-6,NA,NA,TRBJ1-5,TGTGCCAGCAGCTGGAGGGGGGGGAGTCAGCCCCAGCATTTT,CASSWRGGSQPQHF
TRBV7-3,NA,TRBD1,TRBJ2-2,TGTGCCAGCAGCTTAATGACAGGGGCCACCGGGGAGCTGTTTTTT,CASSLMTGATGELFF
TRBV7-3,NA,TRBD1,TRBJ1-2,TGTGCCAGCAGCCCGGGACAGGGTAACTATGGCTACACCTTC,CASSPGQGNYGYTF
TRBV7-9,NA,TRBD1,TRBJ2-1,TGTGCCAGCAAGGACAGGAGGAACAATGAGCAGTTCTTC,CASKDRRNNEQFF
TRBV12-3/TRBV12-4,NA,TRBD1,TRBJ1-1,TGTGCCAGCACCCTACAGGGGGCGACTGAAGCTTTCTTT,CASTLQGATEAFF
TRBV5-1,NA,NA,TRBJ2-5,TGCGCCAGCAGCAAGGACGGGGAAGAGACCCAGTACTTC,CASSKDGEETQYF
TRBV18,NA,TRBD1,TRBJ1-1,TGTGCCAGCTCATCGGGACAGATCACTGAAGCTTTCTTT,CASSSGQITEAFF
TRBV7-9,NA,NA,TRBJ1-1,TGTGCCAGCAGCTTAGTCGGCAGGATGGCTTTCTTT,CASSLVGRMAFF
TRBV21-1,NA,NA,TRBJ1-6,TGTGCCAGCAGCAAAGTTCGGACCACCGGGGAGGTCCTCTATAATTCACCCCTCCACTTT,CASSKVRTTGEVLYNSPLHF
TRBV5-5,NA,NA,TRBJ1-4,TGTGCCAGCAGCTTGAGTAGCGCTAATGAAAAACTGTTTTTT,CASSLSSANEKLFF
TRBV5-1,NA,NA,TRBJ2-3,TGCGCCAGCAGCTTGGAGGGGAAGAGGTCAGATACGCAGTATTTT,CASSLEGKRSDTQYF
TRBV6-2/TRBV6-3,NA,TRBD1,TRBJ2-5,TGTGCCAGCAGTTACGGGGGAGAAGGGGGCCCAGAGACCCAGTACTTC,CASSYGGEGGPETQYF
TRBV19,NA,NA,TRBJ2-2,TGTGCCAGTAGTTCGTTCGGCAGGGGGAACACCGGGGAGCTGTTTTTT,CASSSFGRGNTGELFF
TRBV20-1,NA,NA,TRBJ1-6,TGCAGTGCTGGTGGGGGAGGAACCGGGTCCTTTTATTCACCCCTCCACTTT,CSAGGGGTGSFYSPLHF
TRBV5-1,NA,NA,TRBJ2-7,TGCGCCAGCAGCCCTGGACTAATATCCCTGGACGAGCAGTACTTC,CASSPGLISLDEQYF
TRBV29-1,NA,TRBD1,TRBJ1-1,TGCAGCGTCAAGACAGGGGCGAACACTGAAGCTTTCTTT,CSVKTGANTEAFF
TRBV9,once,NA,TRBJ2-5,TGTGCCAGCAGCGTAGCGGCGGTGACAGAGACCCAGTACTTC,CASSVAAVTETQYF
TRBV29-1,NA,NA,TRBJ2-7,TGCAGCGCAACAGGGTCAACCTACGAGCAGTACTTC,CSATGSTYEQYF
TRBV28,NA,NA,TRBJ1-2,TGTGCCAGCAGTTTAAGTGGGGCCTATGGCTACACCTTC,CASSLSGAYGYTF
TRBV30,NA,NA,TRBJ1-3,TGTGCCTGGAGTACAAGTTCCGGAAACACCATATATTTT,CAWSTSSGNTIYF
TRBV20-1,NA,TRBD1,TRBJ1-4,TGCAGTGCTAGTGGGACAGGGACAGATGCAACTAATGAAAAACTGTTTTTT,CSASGTGTDATNEKLFF